This T cell receptor (beta chain) was identified in a study of tumor and adjacent non-tumor tissue in lung cancer. This sample's RNA came from whole unsorted tissue. Between August and November 2014, newly diagnosed, chemotherapy-naive lung cancer patients underwent thoracic surgery in China. Trimming removed 10 bases from V and 1 base from J, with 13 bases in between. This CDR3 comprises 13 residues. The germline CDR1 and CDR2 sequences are MDHEN and SYDVKM. A modified ARM-PCR protocol with three rounds of nested PCR amplified TCRbeta. MiXCR, applied by TCRdb to the multiplex PCR reads, yields one record per CDR3 protein. The sample consists of approximately 71,000 distinct CDR3 sequences, approximately 63% of them appearing once. This clonotype has a single count.

Source material: lung tumor tissue. The V call is TRBV28, the J call TRBJ1-2; D is unresolved. The receptor comes from a man aged 45 to 65 with non-small cell lung cancer. The CDR3 coding sequence is TGTGCCACACAAGGTGCAAGTAACTATGGCTACACCTTC. As protein: CATQGASNYGYTF.